These 4 T cell receptor beta chains share one sample of origin, sequenced in a study of T cell repertoires in cytomegalovirus infection. TCRdb re-called the reads with MiXCR, one entry per CDR3 protein. The sample has 55,000 to 85,000 distinct CDR3 sequences, 4% seen once; the top ten hold roughly a fifth. The sequenced material came from PBMCs. Source of these receptors: a human donor in good health (CMV status not recorded). Some clones in this sample may be carry-over from other donors' samples.

This clonotype showed up many times. The chain has TRBV7-2 and TRBJ1-2, with TRBD1 as a possible D gene (6 bases). CDR3 length equals 14 residues. Trimming stripped 0 bases from V and 7 bases from J, with 12 bases between. Germline values: CDR1 SGHTA, CDR2 FQGNSA. CDR3 nucleotides: TGTGCCAGCAGCTTAGCGCGTGGAGGGGGTGGCTACACCTTC. Protein product: CASSLARGGGGYTF.

There are many counts of this clonotype. The chain links TRBV7-8 to TRBJ2-3, with 13 nucleotides matching TRBD2. The CDR3 contains 20 residues. CDR1 and CDR2 (germline): SGHVS, FQNEAQ. V shed 3 bases and J 4 bases; nucleotides not matched to a gene: 16. The CDR3 nucleotides read TGTGCCAGCAGCTTGTACGGACTAGCGGGAGTCTCTCTGAAAGCAGATACGCAGTATTTT. Translated, it gives CASSLYGLAGVSLKADTQYF.

This clonotype was observed at least ten times. This rearrangement joins TRBV11-2 to TRBJ2-2; D possibly corresponds to TRBD2 (5 bases). V lost 8 bases to trimming and J lost 6 bases, with 13 bases between them. CDR1 is SGHAT and CDR2 is FQNNGV in the germline V gene. The CDR3 is made up of 13 amino acids. Here the CDR3 reads CASGSGGAGELFF. The CDR3 coding sequence is TGTGCCAGCGGAAGCGGAGGTGCCGGGGAGCTGTTTTTT.

The sample holds many counts of this clonotype. The CDR3 sequence is CASSLGLASSYNEQFF. CDR3 bases: TGTGCCAGCAGCCTGGGACTAGCAAGCTCCTACAATGAGCAGTTCTTC. The rearrangement links TRBV7-2 to TRBJ2-1; 9 positions agree with TRBD2. This CDR3 has 16 amino acids. The germline CDR1 and CDR2 sequences are SGHTA and FQGNSA. The V gene end was trimmed by 5 bases and the J gene end by 0 bases; junction bases not matched to a gene: 5.